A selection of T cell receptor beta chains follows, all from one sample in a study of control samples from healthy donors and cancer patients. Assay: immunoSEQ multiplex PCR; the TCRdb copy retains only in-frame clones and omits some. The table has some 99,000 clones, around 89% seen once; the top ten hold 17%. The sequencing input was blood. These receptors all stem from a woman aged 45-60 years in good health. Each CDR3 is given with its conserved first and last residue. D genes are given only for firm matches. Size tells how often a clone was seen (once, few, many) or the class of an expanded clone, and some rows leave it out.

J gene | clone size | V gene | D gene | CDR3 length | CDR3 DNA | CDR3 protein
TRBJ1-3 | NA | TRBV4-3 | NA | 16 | TGCGCCAGCAGCCAAGATCGGGGGGGCTCTGGAAACACCATATATTTT | CASSQDRGGSGNTIYF
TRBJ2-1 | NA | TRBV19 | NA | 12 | TGTGCCAGTAGTATAGGACTCAATGAGCAGTTCTTC | CASSIGLNEQFF
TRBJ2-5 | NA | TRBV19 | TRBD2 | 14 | TGTGCCAGTAGTATTAGACTAGCCCAAGAGACCCAGTACTTC | CASSIRLAQETQYF
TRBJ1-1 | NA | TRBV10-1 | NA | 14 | TGCGCCAGCAGTGAGTATGGGCGGGACACTGAAGCTTTCTTT | CASSEYGRDTEAFF
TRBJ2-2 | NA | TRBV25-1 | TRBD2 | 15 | TGTGCCAGCAGTGATATAGCGGGAGCTGCCGGGGAGCTGTTTTTT | CASSDIAGAAGELFF
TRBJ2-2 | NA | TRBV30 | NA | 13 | TGTGCCTGGAGTACCGAGCGGATCGGGGAGCTGTTTTTT | CAWSTERIGELFF
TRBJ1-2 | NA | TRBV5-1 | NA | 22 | TGCGCCAGCAGCTCGGGCCTCGGGACCTTTATAGAGGGGGGCACAGATGATGATGGCTACACCTTC | CASSSGLGTFIEGGTDDDGYTF
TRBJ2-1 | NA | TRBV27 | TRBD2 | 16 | TGTGCCAGCAGCTCGAGCGGGAGAGTGTCCTACAATGAGCAGTTCTTC | CASSSSGRVSYNEQFF
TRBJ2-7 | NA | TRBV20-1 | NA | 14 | TGCAGTGCTAGTCCCAGCACGGGCTCCTACGAGCAGTACTTC | CSASPSTGSYEQYF
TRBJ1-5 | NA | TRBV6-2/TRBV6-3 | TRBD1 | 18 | TGTGCCAGCAGTTACTCCCCGGGACAGCTTTATAGCAATCAGCCCCAGCATTTT | CASSYSPGQLYSNQPQHF
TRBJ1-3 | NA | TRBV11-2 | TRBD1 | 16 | TGTGCCAGCAGCTTAGCGCCGACAGGGACCGGAAACACCATATATTTT | CASSLAPTGTGNTIYF
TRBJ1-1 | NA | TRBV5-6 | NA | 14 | TGTGCCAGCAGCTTGATAACAGGGTTAACTGAAGCTTTCTTT | CASSLITGLTEAFF
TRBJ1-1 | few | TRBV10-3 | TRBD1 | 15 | TGTGCCATCAGTGAGTCCGTGACAGGGTCGACTGAAGCTTTCTTT | CAISESVTGSTEAFF
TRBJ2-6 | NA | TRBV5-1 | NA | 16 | TGCGCCAGCAGCCCGGGACTGAACTCTGGGGCCAACGTCCTGACTTTC | CASSPGLNSGANVLTF
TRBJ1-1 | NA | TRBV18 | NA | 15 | TGTGCCAGCTCGCAAGCGGGAAGGGCGAACACTGAAGCTTTCTTT | CASSQAGRANTEAFF
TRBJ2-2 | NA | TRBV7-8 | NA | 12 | TGTGCCAGCAGCTCCCTCACCCGGGAGCTGTTTTTT | CASSSLTRELFF